This T cell receptor beta chain was profiled in a study of cytomegalovirus exposure and HLA in healthy donors. Study overall: Samples from HLA-typed donors yielded approximately 80 million unique TCRs in an early data release.

CDR3 size: 15 residues. The trim removed 5 bases at V and 4 bases at J, leaving 6 bases unmatched. CDR1 is LGHNA, CDR2 YNFKEQ, per germline. Details on this clone: No antigen is known for it.

Findings of the study overall: The authors judged a highly shared variant cluster likely a sequencing artifact. Listed as cytomegalovirus-associated were 170 or so TCR beta chains.

The study ran its PCR with 60 Vbeta and 13 Jbeta primers. TCRdb keeps only in-frame clones here, not all; method: immunoSEQ multiplex PCR. In the table there are 120,000 to 150,000 clones, roughly 80% of which are singletons. The V call is TRBV4-2, the J call TRBJ1-1, with 11 bases lining up with TRBD1. This TCR was recovered from a woman aged 30 to 39 in good health and CMV-seronegative. Sequencing was carried out using PBMCs. CDR3 residues: CASSYGQGAGTEAFF. DNA of the CDR3: TGTGCCAGCAGCTACGGACAGGGGGCAGGCACTGAAGCTTTCTTT.